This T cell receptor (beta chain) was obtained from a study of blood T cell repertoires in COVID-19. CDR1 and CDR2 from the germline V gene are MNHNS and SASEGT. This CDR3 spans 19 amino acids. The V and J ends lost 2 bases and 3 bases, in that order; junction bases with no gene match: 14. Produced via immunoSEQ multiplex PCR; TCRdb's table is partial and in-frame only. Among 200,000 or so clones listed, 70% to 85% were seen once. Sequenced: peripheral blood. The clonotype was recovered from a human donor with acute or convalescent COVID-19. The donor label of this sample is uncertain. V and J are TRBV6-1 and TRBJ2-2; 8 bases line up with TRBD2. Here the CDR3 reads CASSEFGRGGRKDTGELFF. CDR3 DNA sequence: TGTGCCAGCAGTGAATTTGGAAGGGGCGGGAGGAAGGACACCGGGGAGCTGTTTTTT.